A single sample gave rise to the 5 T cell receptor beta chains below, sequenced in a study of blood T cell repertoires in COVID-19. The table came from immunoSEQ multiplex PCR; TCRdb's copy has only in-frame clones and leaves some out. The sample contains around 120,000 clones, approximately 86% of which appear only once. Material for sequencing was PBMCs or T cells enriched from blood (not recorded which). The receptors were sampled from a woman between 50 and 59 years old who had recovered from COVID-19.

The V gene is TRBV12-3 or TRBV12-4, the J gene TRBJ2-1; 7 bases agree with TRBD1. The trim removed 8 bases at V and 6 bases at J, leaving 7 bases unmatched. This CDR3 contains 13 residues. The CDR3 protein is CASGDRNLNEQFF. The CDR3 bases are TGTGCCAGCGGGGACAGAAACCTCAATGAGCAGTTCTTC.

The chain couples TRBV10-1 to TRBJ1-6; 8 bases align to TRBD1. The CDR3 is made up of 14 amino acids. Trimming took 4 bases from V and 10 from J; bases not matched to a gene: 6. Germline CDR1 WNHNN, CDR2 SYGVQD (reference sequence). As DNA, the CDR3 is TGCGCCAGCAGTGCCGGGACAGGCTGGTCACCCCTCCACTTT. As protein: CASSAGTGWSPLHF.

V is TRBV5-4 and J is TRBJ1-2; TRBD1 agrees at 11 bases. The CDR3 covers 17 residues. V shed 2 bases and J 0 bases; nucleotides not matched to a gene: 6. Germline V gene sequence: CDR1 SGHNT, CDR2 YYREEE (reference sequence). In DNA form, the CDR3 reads TGTGCCAGCAGCTTAGGCGGGACAGGGGGTCCTAACTATGGCTACACCTTC. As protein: CASSLGGTGGPNYGYTF. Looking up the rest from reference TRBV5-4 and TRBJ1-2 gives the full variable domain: ETGVTQSPTHLIKTRGQQVTLRCSSQSGHNTVSWYQQALGQGPQFIFQYYREEENGRGNFPPRFSGLQFPNYSSELNVNALELDDSALYLCASSLGGTGGPNYGYTFGSGTRLTVV.

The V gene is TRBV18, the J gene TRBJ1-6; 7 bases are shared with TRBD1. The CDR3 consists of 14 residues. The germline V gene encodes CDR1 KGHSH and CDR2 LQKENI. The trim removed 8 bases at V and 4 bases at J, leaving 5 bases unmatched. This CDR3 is CASGTAPYNSPLHF. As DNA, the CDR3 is TGTGCCAGCGGGACAGCCCCATATAATTCACCCCTCCACTTT.

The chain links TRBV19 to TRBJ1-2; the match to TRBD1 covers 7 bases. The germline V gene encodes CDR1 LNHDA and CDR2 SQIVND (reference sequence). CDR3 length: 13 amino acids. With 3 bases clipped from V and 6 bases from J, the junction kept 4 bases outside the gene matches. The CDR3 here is CASSIKGTDGYTF. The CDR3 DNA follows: TGTGCCAGTAGTATTAAGGGGACAGATGGCTACACCTTC.